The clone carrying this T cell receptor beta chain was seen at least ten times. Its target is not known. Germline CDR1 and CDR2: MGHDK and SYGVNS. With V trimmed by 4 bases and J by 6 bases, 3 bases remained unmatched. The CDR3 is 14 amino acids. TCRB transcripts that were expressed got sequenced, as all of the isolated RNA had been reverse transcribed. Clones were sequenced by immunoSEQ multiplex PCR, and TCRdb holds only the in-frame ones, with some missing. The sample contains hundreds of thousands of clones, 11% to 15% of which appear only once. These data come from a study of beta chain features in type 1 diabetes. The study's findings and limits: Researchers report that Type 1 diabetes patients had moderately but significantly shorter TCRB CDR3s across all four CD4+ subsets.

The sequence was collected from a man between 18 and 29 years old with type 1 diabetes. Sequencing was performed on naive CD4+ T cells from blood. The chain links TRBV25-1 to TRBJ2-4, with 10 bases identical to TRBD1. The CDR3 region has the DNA TGTGCCAGCAGTGGCCGGGACAGGGGAAACATTCAGTACTTC. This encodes CASSGRDRGNIQYF.